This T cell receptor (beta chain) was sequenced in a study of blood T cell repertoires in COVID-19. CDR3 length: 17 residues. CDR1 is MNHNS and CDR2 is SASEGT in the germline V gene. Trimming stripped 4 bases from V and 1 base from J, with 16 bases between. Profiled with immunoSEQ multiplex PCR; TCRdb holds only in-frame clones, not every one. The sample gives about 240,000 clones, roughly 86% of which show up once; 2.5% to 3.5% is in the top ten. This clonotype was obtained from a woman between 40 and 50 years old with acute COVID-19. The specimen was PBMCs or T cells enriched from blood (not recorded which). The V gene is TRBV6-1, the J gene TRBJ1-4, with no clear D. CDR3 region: CASSARTGGRTNEKLFF. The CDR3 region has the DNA TGTGCCAGCAGTGCCCGGACGGGAGGGCGAACTAATGAAAAACTGTTTTTT.